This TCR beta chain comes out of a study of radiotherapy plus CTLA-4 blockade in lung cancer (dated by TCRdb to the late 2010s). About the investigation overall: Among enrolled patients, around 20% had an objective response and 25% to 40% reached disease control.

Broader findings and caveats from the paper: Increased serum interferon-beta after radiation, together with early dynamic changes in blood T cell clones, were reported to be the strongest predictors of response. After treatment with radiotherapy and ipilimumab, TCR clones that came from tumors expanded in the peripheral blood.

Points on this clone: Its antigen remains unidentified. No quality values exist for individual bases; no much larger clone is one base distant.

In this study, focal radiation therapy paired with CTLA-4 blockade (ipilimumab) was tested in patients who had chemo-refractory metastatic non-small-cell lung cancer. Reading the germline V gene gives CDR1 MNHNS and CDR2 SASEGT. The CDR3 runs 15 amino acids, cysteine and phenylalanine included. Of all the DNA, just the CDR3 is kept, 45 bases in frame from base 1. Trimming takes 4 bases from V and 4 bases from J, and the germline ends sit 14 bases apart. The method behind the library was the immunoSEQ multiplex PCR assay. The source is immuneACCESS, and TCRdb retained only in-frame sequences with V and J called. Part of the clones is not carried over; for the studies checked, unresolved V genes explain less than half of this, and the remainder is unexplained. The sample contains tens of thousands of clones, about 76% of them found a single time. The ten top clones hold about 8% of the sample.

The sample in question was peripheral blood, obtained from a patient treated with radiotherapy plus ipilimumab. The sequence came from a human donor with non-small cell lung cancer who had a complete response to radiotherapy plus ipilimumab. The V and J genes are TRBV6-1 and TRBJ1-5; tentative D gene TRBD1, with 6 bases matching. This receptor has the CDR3 CASSGEGQANQPQHF. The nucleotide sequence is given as TGTGCCAGCAGTGGCGAGGGACAAGCAAATCAGCCCCAGCATTTT.